The 28 T cell receptor beta chains below come from one sample, sequenced in a study of T cells in Graves' hyperthyroidism and ophthalmopathy. Amplification of TCR beta CDR3 regions was performed using RNA transcripts as template. The TCR CDR3 was amplified in a first-round RT-PCR using the HTBI primer set. TCRdb analysed the multiplex PCR reads with MiXCR anew, one entry per CDR3 protein. The table lists a few hundred thousand distinct CDR3 sequences, under 15% of them singletons. Sequencing was done on a sample of blood. These receptors came from a woman in her twenties or thirties with Graves' hyperthyroidism.

A few counts support this clonotype. V gene TRBV5-4 combines with J gene TRBJ2-5; 7 bases match TRBD1. Germline CDR1 SGHNT, CDR2 YYREEE (reference sequence). The CDR3 loop spans 16 amino acids. The trim removed 1 base at V and 5 bases at J, leaving 11 bases unmatched. CDR3 amino acids: CASSLLSTGTLETQYF. CDR3 coding DNA: TGTGCCAGCAGCTTGCTGTCGACAGGGACGTTGGAGACCCAGTACTTC.

There are many counts of this clonotype. The gene calls are TRBV12-3 or TRBV12-4 and TRBJ2-1; 8 positions agree with TRBD2. The CDR3 contains 15 residues. V shed 7 bases, J shed 0 bases, and the junction held 5 bases outside the gene matches. CDR3 in amino acids: CASINSGVSYNEQFF. Here the CDR3 DNA reads TGTGCCAGCATTAATAGCGGGGTCTCCTACAATGAGCAGTTCTTC.

This clonotype was found many times. The chain has TRBV27 and TRBJ2-7, with unresolved D. V dropped 3 bases and J dropped 4 bases, with 10 bases sitting between them. CDR3 size: 13 residues. CDR1 is MNHEY and CDR2 is SMNVEV in the germline V gene (reference sequence). CDR3 loop: CASSFATEYEQYF. CDR3 bases: TGTGCCAGCAGTTTTGCAACGGAATACGAGCAGTACTTC.

In its sample, this clonotype was seen many times. The chain couples TRBV30 to TRBJ1-1; D unclear. V shed 5 bases and J shed 0 bases, with 10 bases lying between them. Germline lookup yields CDR1 GTSNPN and CDR2 SVGIG (reference sequence). The CDR3 runs to 13 residues. CDR3 in amino acids: CAWVTGMNTEAFF. The CDR3 DNA is TGTGCCTGGGTTACGGGGATGAACACTGAAGCTTTCTTT. The full variable domain, rest sourced from reference TRBV30 and TRBJ1-1, is SQTIHQWPATLVQPVGSPLSLECTVEGTSNPNLYWYRQAAGRGLQLLFYSVGIGQISSEVPQNLSASRPQDRQFILSSKKLLLSDSGFYLCAWVTGMNTEAFFGQGTRLTVV.

This clonotype was found a few times. This chain links TRBV6-2 or TRBV6-3 with TRBJ2-7; D might be TRBD2 (6 bases). The CDR3 sequence is 15 residues long. Germline V lookup: CDR1 MNHEY, CDR2 SVGEGT. The V gene lost 6 bases and the J gene lost 0 bases, with 15 bases spanning the gap. The CDR3 nucleotides read TGTGCCAGCAGCACCACTAGCCGCAGCTCCTACGAGCAGTACTTC. As protein: CASSTTSRSSYEQYF.

This clonotype was observed a few times. The chain combines TRBV18 with TRBJ1-4; D is unresolved. The CDR3 is made up of 13 amino acids. The V gene lost 2 bases and the J gene lost 2 bases, with 3 bases spanning the gap. Germline V CDR1 and CDR2: KGHSH, LQKENI. The CDR3 DNA reads as TGTGCCAGCTCACCAGGGACTAATGAAAAACTGTTTTTT. This translates into CASSPGTNEKLFF.

In its sample, this clonotype was seen many times. This chain links TRBV5-1 with TRBJ1-2, with D unresolved. Deletions cut 4 bases from V and 4 bases from J, with 11 bases between. This CDR3 has 13 amino acids. Germline values: CDR1 SGHRS, CDR2 YFSETQ. CDR3 sequence: CASSLEEGYGYTF. Here the CDR3 DNA reads TGCGCCAGCAGCCTGGAAGAGGGCTATGGCTACACCTTC.

This clonotype was seen a few times. The CDR3 sequence is CASSSTGGPYEQYF. The CDR3 DNA reads as TGTGCCAGTAGCTCCACAGGGGGCCCCTACGAGCAGTACTTC. The J gene is TRBJ2-7, the V gene TRBV19; the match to TRBD1 covers 9 bases. Germline V gene sequence: CDR1 LNHDA, CDR2 SQIVND (reference sequence). The CDR3 runs to 14 residues. V was pared by 6 bases and J by 2 bases, with 5 bases of the junction left unmatched.

A few counts support this clonotype. The rearrangement uses TRBV5-6 and TRBJ1-4, with no clear D. The CDR3 length is 13 residues. V lost 4 bases to trimming and J lost 4 bases, with 8 bases between them. Germline loops: CDR1 SGHDT, CDR2 YYEEEE. The CDR3 protein is CASSQDNNEKLFF. DNA for the CDR3: TGTGCCAGCAGCCAAGACAATAATGAAAAACTGTTTTTT.

This clonotype was observed a few times. The chain combines TRBV11-3 with TRBJ2-5; D ambiguous. The CDR3 has 15 residues. CDR1 is SGHNT and CDR2 is YENEEA in the germline V gene. V was shortened by 1 base and J by 2 bases, with 11 bases between the two germline ends. The CDR3 bases are TGTGCCAGCAGCTTAGGAAGGAATCTTCAAGAGACCCAGTACTTC. It translates to CASSLGRNLQETQYF.

V is TRBV20-1 and J is TRBJ1-1; perhaps TRBD1 as D (5 bases). This CDR3 has 13 amino acids. Germline V CDR1 and CDR2: DFQATT, SNEGSKA (reference sequence). The CDR3 sequence is CTAPDNLGTEAFF. Here the CDR3 DNA reads TGCACCGCCCCGGACAACCTGGGCACTGAAGCTTTCTTT.

This clonotype was counted only a few times. The CDR3 DNA reads as TGCAGTGCTAGAGATCAGTATGTTCACAGCTCCTACAATGAGCAGTTCTTC. Its translation is CSARDQYVHSSYNEQFF. This chain joins TRBV20-1 and TRBJ2-1, with D uncertain. V lost 0 bases and J lost 0, with 15 bases in between. The CDR3 is made up of 17 amino acids. Germline CDR1 is DFQATT and CDR2 is SNEGSKA (reference sequence).

The sample holds many counts of this clonotype. This chain connects TRBV6-1 to TRBJ2-5; possibly TRBD2 for D (6 bases). Trimming removed 5 bases from V and 5 bases from J, with 15 bases in between. This CDR3 comprises 14 residues. CDR1 MNHNS and CDR2 SASEGT come from the germline V gene. Here the CDR3 DNA reads TGTGCCAGCAGTTGGAGGGGCCGGGGGGAGACCCAGTACTTC. Its protein is CASSWRGRGETQYF.

This clonotype was recorded a few times. The chain uses TRBV25-1 and TRBJ2-1; TRBD2 agrees at 8 bases. Trimming removed 3 bases from V and 8 bases from J; junction bases left unmatched: 15. The CDR3 runs to 17 residues. Germline V gene data show CDR1 as MGHDK and CDR2 as SYGVNS. The CDR3 region is CASSDAGLAGREDEQFF. CDR3 DNA sequence: TGTGCCAGCAGTGACGCTGGGCTAGCGGGTAGAGAAGATGAGCAGTTCTTC.

This clonotype was detected only a few times. V is TRBV5-1 and J is TRBJ2-3; D unresolved. Germline V gene data show CDR1 as SGHRS and CDR2 as YFSETQ. The V end was cut by 4 bases, the J end by 3 bases, with 12 bases between. The CDR3 is 14 amino acids. The CDR3 region is CASSPISITDTQYF. DNA of the CDR3: TGCGCCAGCAGCCCCATATCAATTACAGATACGCAGTATTTT.

This clonotype was found many times. V is TRBV30 and J is TRBJ1-1, with 11 positions matching TRBD1. This CDR3 has 15 amino acids. After removal of 0 bases from V and 4 bases from J, the junction contained 4 bases not matched to a gene. The V gene's germline CDR1 is GTSNPN and CDR2 SVGIG (reference sequence). CDR3 in DNA: TGTGCCTGGAGTGTAAGGACAGGGGGCGTCACTGAAGCTTTCTTT. It encodes CAWSVRTGGVTEAFF.

This clonotype was seen a handful of times. Compared with germline, one end of the junction differs, possibly owing to a read error. The genes are TRBV4-2 and TRBJ1-6; D call uncertain. This CDR3 has 14 residues. The germline CDR1 and CDR2 sequences are LGHNA and YNFKEQ. The CDR3 region has the DNA TGTGCCAGCACCCAAAGGGAGTATAATTCACCCCTCCACTTT. The encoded protein is CASTQREYNSPLHF.

The chain employs TRBV5-4 and TRBJ2-1; either TRBD1 or TRBD2 may supply D (5 bases each). Trimming shortened V by 2 bases and J by 2 bases, and 11 bases separated the two germline ends. The CDR3 has 15 residues. The germline CDR1 and CDR2 sequences are SGHNT and YYREEE (reference sequence). Written as DNA, the CDR3 is TGTGCCAGCAGCTTTCCGAGGGGCGCCTACAATGAGCAGTTCTTC. It specifies CASSFPRGAYNEQFF.

V is TRBV2 and J is TRBJ1-6, with 9 bases fitting TRBD1. The CDR3 consists of 15 residues. Looked up from germline, CDR1 is SNHLY and CDR2 is FYNNEI. V was clipped by 1 base and J by 8 bases; unmatched bases: 3. The CDR3 sequence is CASSEDRGLYSPLHF. The CDR3, as DNA: TGTGCCAGCAGTGAAGACAGGGGGCTTTATTCACCCCTCCACTTT.

The chain couples TRBV6-2 or TRBV6-3 to TRBJ2-7, with D hard to call. Trimming removed 5 bases at V and 2 bases at J, with 7 bases between. CDR3 length: 12 residues. The germline CDR1 and CDR2 sequences are MNHEY and SVGEGT. The CDR3 region has the DNA TGTGCCAGCAGTCCAGCCACCTACGAGCAGTACTTC. Encoded protein: CASSPATYEQYF.

A few counts support this clonotype. This sequence joins TRBV18 and TRBJ2-7; D is undetermined. The CDR3 is 13 amino acids. The V gene's germline CDR1 is KGHSH and CDR2 LQKENI. Trimming removed 0 bases at V and 3 bases at J, with 6 bases between. The CDR3 is CASSPPPGYEQYF. CDR3 sequence (DNA): TGTGCCAGCTCACCACCCCCAGGCTACGAGCAGTACTTC.

This clonotype was found many times. This chain connects TRBV29-1 to TRBJ2-1; TRBD2 agrees at 11 bases. This CDR3 is built from 14 residues. Looked up from germline, CDR1 is SQVTM and CDR2 is ANQGSEA. J gave up 9 bases and V 8 bases, and 12 bases lay outside the gene matches. The CDR3 coding sequence is TGCAGCAACGAAAGGGCTAGCGGGAGGTCTGAGCAGTTCTTC. Its translation is CSNERASGRSEQFF.

In this sample, this clonotype turned up many times. The chain links TRBV24-1 to TRBJ2-1; 7 positions agree with TRBD1. CDR1 KGHDR and CDR2 SFDVKD come from the germline V gene. CDR3 length: 15 amino acids. V gave up 5 bases and J gave up 4 bases; unmatched junction bases: 7. In DNA form, the CDR3 reads TGTGCCACCAGTGCGACCGGGACAGTATACAATGAGCAGTTCTTC. Its translation is CATSATGTVYNEQFF.

This clonotype was counted ten times or more. V usage is TRBV30 and J usage is TRBJ2-7; 7 bases match TRBD2. The V segment lost 5 bases and the J segment 0 bases; nucleotides outside the gene matches: 7. Germline V gives CDR1 GTSNPN, CDR2 SVGIG (reference sequence). This CDR3 is 14 amino acids long. In nucleotides, the CDR3 is TGTGCCTGGGGAAGGGCTAGCGGCTCCTACGAGCAGTACTTC. Translating gives CAWGRASGSYEQYF.

The CDR3 reads CASSDGTLSNQPQHF. Written as DNA, the CDR3 is TGTGCCAGCAGTGACGGGACACTTAGCAATCAGCCCCAGCATTTT. The chain joins TRBV25-1 to TRBJ1-5, with D tentatively TRBD1 (6 bases). Germline-derived CDR1 and CDR2 are MGHDK and SYGVNS. The CDR3 length is 15 residues. V lost 3 bases and J 0 bases, leaving 9 bases between the germline ends. Together with reference TRBV25-1 and TRBJ1-5, the CDR3 gives the full variable domain: EADIYQTPRYLVIGTGKKITLECSQTMGHDKMYWYQQDPGMELHLIHYSYGVNSTEKGDLSSESTVSRIRTEHFPLTLESARPSHTSQYLCASSDGTLSNQPQHFGDGTRLSIL.

The rearrangement links TRBV28 to TRBJ2-4, with D maybe TRBD1 (5 bases). CDR1 is MDHEN, CDR2 SYDVKM, per germline. V dropped 3 bases and J dropped 3 bases, with 6 bases sitting between them. This CDR3 has 13 residues. DNA for the CDR3: TGTGCCAGCAGTTTTCAGGGCAAAAACATTCAGTACTTC. This translates into CASSFQGKNIQYF.

This clonotype was found many times. This chain links TRBV4-1 with TRBJ2-7; D is unresolved. The CDR3 totals 14 residues. Per the germline V gene, CDR1 is MGHRA and CDR2 is YSYEKL. V lost 1 base and J 1 base, leaving 8 bases between the germline ends. This CDR3 is CASSQAARSYEQYF. The CDR3 region has the DNA TGCGCCAGCAGCCAAGCTGCCAGGTCCTACGAGCAGTACTTC.

This clonotype has only one observation. An end of the junction differs from the germline gene, which may be a read error. The chain employs TRBV5-5 and TRBJ2-3; 7 bases map to TRBD1. This CDR3 has 17 residues. Germline CDR1 and CDR2: SGHKS and YYEKEE (reference sequence). This CDR3 is CASSPGRTGPSTDTQYF. CDR3 in DNA: TGCGCCAGCAGCCCGGGGCGGACAGGACCTAGCACAGATACGCAGTATTTT.